These 20 T cell receptor beta chains came from one sample sequenced in a study of shared clonotypes between healthy human individuals. Libraries were prepared by immunoSEQ multiplex PCR; TCRdb keeps only in-frame clonotypes and omits some of them. Of a few million clones listed, about 92% were seen once; the top ten hold around 0.14%. Material: naive CD4+ T cells sorted from blood. The subset: CD45RA+ positively selected. The receptor set was obtained from a man aged 18 to 29 in good health.

This chain links TRBV2 with TRBJ2-7, with TRBD2 identical over 12 bases. The CDR3 runs to 15 residues. Germline V CDR1 and CDR2: SNHLY, FYNNEI. The V segment lost 6 bases and the J segment 6 bases; nucleotides outside the gene matches: 9. DNA of the CDR3: TGTGCCAGCAGCGCCACTAGCGGGAGGTCAGGCGAGCAGTACTTC. Translated, it gives CASSATSGRSGEQYF.

The chain uses TRBV6-6 and TRBJ1-4; D perhaps matches TRBD1 (5 bases). Germline V CDR1 and CDR2: MNHNY, SVGAGI (reference sequence). The CDR3 runs 16 residues. V shed 6 bases and J shed 3 bases, with 17 bases lying between them. CDR3 coding DNA: TGTGCCAGCAGAAGGCTCCCGACAGTCTCTAATGAAAAACTGTTTTTT. Residues: CASRRLPTVSNEKLFF.

This rearrangement joins TRBV18 to TRBJ2-3; no reliable D call. Per the germline V gene, CDR1 is KGHSH and CDR2 is LQKENI. V lost 4 bases to trimming and J lost 6 bases, with 17 bases between them. The CDR3 is made up of 15 amino acids. In DNA form, the CDR3 reads TGTGCCAGCTCACAGAACAGTGCCGTTGGGGATACGCAGTATTTT. Its translation is CASSQNSAVGDTQYF.

CDR3 in amino acids: CASTFGGIRDSQPQHF. In nucleotides, the CDR3 is TGTGCCAGCACCTTCGGGGGGATTAGGGATAGTCAGCCCCAGCATTTT. The chain links TRBV2 to TRBJ1-5; possibly TRBD1 for D (5 bases). This CDR3 has 16 residues. Germline V CDR1 and CDR2: SNHLY, FYNNEI. V was pared by 7 bases and J by 6 bases, with 22 bases between.

The rearrangement joins TRBV6-1 to TRBJ1-1, with 7 bases matching TRBD1. V was clipped by 6 bases and J by 3 bases; unmatched bases: 4. The CDR3 sequence is 13 residues long. Per the germline V gene, CDR1 is MNHNS and CDR2 is SASEGT. CDR3: CASRAGGDTEAFF. The CDR3 DNA reads TGTGCCAGCAGGGCAGGGGGGGACACTGAAGCTTTCTTT.

The genes are TRBV10-1 and TRBJ2-2; 7 bases are shared with TRBD2. The V gene end was trimmed by 4 bases and the J gene end by 4 bases; junction bases not matched to a gene: 9. Per the germline V gene, CDR1 is WNHNN and CDR2 is SYGVQD (reference sequence). The CDR3 covers 16 residues. CDR3 residues: CASSVGGRATTGELFF. The DNA for the CDR3 is TGCGCCAGCAGTGTTGGTGGGAGGGCGACCACCGGGGAGCTGTTTTTT.

The chain employs TRBV11-2 and TRBJ2-1, with 9 bases aligning to TRBD2. The trim removed 5 bases at V and 7 bases at J, leaving 6 bases unmatched. Germline CDR1 is SGHAT and CDR2 is FQNNGV. The length of the CDR3 is 14 residues. The CDR3 DNA sequence: TGTGCCAGCAGCCGGGGACTAGCTGGGAATGAGCAGTTCTTC. Its protein is CASSRGLAGNEQFF.

V is TRBV7-2 and J is TRBJ2-3; D is possibly TRBD1 or TRBD2 (6 bases each). Trimming took off 2 bases at V and 3 bases at J, with 15 bases between the two ends. Germline V gene data show CDR1 as SGHTA and CDR2 as FQGNSA. The CDR3 is made up of 16 amino acids. CDR3 region: CASSLRPSGATDTQYF. CDR3 DNA: TGTGCCAGCAGCTTACGCCCCTCGGGGGCTACAGATACGCAGTATTTT.

This clone was recorded once. The gene calls are TRBV29-1 and TRBJ2-7; TRBD2 might be the D (5 bases). Deletions cut 6 bases from V and 6 bases from J, with 18 bases between. CDR1 is SQVTM, CDR2 ANQGSEA, per germline. The length of the CDR3 is 13 residues. The CDR3: CSVGLGSAAEQYF. CDR3 coding DNA: TGCAGCGTCGGACTGGGATCTGCGGCCGAGCAGTACTTC.

This chain joins TRBV10-3 and TRBJ2-2; D gene ambiguous. CDR3 length: 14 amino acids. V gave up 5 bases and J gave up 6 bases, with 13 bases separating them. Germline V gene sequence: CDR1 ENHRY, CDR2 SYGVKD. Written as DNA, the CDR3 is TGTGCCATCAGTCAAGGACCCCAACCCGGGGAGCTGTTTTTT. This codes for CAISQGPQPGELFF.

V usage is TRBV2 and J usage is TRBJ2-3; 12 bases match TRBD2. V shed 6 bases, J shed 5 bases, and the junction held 9 bases outside the gene matches. Germline assignment: CDR1 SNHLY and CDR2 FYNNEI. This CDR3 has 16 residues. The CDR3 reads CASSLLAGGAGDTQYF. CDR3 DNA sequence: TGTGCCAGCAGCTTACTAGCGGGAGGTGCAGGAGATACGCAGTATTTT.

This clone was seen just once. The chain employs TRBV2 and TRBJ2-2, with 7 bases matching TRBD2. Trimming took 8 bases from V and 5 from J; bases not matched to a gene: 14. The CDR3 is 16 residues long. Germline V CDR1 and CDR2: SNHLY, FYNNEI. CDR3 nucleotide sequence: TGTGCCAGCGGGAGTCGAAGCGGGACCATAACCGGGGAGCTGTTTTTT. Its translation is CASGSRSGTITGELFF.

V and J are TRBV7-2 and TRBJ2-5; 10 bases fit TRBD1. The CDR3 consists of 15 residues. Germline V gene sequence: CDR1 SGHTA, CDR2 FQGNSA. J was trimmed by 1 base and V by 5 bases; bases with no gene match: 4. CDR3 amino acids: CASSGDRGSQETQYF. CDR3 nucleotide sequence: TGTGCCAGCAGCGGGGACAGGGGTTCCCAAGAGACCCAGTACTTC. Full variable domain (outside the CDR3, taken from reference TRBV7-2 and TRBJ2-5): GAGVSQSPSNKVTEKGKDVELRCDPISGHTALYWYRQSLGQGLEFLIYFQGNSAPDKSGLPSDRFSAERTGGSVSTLTIQRTQQEDSAVYLCASSGDRGSQETQYFGPGTRLLVL.

The V and J genes are TRBV29-1 and TRBJ2-1; possible D gene TRBD2, 5 bases. Per germline, CDR1 SQVTM and CDR2 ANQGSEA. V was cut by 7 bases and J by 0 bases, with 16 bases left in between. The CDR3 is 15 amino acids. CDR3 residues: CSETRVVGSYNEQFF. The CDR3 nucleotides read TGCAGCGAAACTAGAGTGGTCGGCTCCTACAATGAGCAGTTCTTC.

This chain joins TRBV9 and TRBJ1-5; a weak D match, TRBD1 (6 bases). This CDR3 region has 19 residues. V was trimmed by 4 bases and J by 2 bases, leaving 25 bases between them. Germline-derived CDR1 and CDR2 are SGDLS and YYNGEE. CDR3 region: CASSLQHRDKGGCNQPQHF. The DNA of the CDR3 is TGTGCCAGCAGCTTACAACACAGGGACAAAGGTGGGTGCAATCAGCCCCAGCATTTT.

J is TRBJ2-5 and V is TRBV10-3; TRBD2 might be the D (5 bases). This CDR3 has 13 residues. Deletions cut 3 bases from V and 2 bases from J, with 7 bases between. Looked up from germline, CDR1 is ENHRY and CDR2 is SYGVKD. For the CDR3, the DNA is TGTGCCATCAGTGATTGGACTCAAGAGACCCAGTACTTC. This sequence encodes CAISDWTQETQYF.

The chain joins TRBV7-8 to TRBJ2-1; TRBD1 is a possible D gene (5 bases). V was pared by 1 base and J by 7 bases, with 11 bases between. The CDR3 contains 14 residues. In germline, CDR1 is SGHVS, CDR2 FQNEAQ. In DNA, the CDR3 is TGTGCCAGCAGCTTAGTTAGCAGGGTAAATGAGCAGTTCTTC. It codes for CASSLVSRVNEQFF.

The CDR3 loop is CASSEGGGQTGELFF. CDR3 sequence (DNA): TGTGCCAGCAGTGAAGGAGGGGGGCAGACCGGGGAGCTGTTTTTT. The chain uses TRBV6-1 and TRBJ2-2, with D possibly called TRBD1 or TRBD2 (6 bases each). This CDR3 has 15 amino acids. Deletions cut 1 base from V and 5 bases from J, with 11 bases between. In germline, CDR1 is MNHNS, CDR2 SASEGT.

The chain recombines TRBV6-4 with TRBJ1-1, with 8 bases fitting TRBD1. Trimming at V came to 8 bases and at J to 1 base, leaving 0 bases not matched to a gene. This CDR3 is 12 amino acids long. Germline values: CDR1 MRHNA, CDR2 SNTAGT. The CDR3: CASDRGNTEAFF. Written as DNA, the CDR3 is TGTGCCAGCGACAGGGGGAACACTGAAGCTTTCTTT.

V gene TRBV9 combines with J gene TRBJ2-5; TRBD2 agrees at 9 bases. The CDR3 loop spans 16 amino acids. Trimming at V came to 4 bases and at J to 2 bases, leaving 9 bases not matched to a gene. Looked up from germline, CDR1 is SGDLS and CDR2 is YYNGEE. The CDR3 DNA reads TGTGCCAGCAGCCCTGGAGCGGGGGGTGGTCAAGAGACCCAGTACTTC. Encoded protein: CASSPGAGGGQETQYF.